The 28 T cell receptor beta chains given below trace back to one sample, sequenced in a study of T cells in Graves' hyperthyroidism and ophthalmopathy. It was RNA transcripts that yielded the amplified TCR beta CDR3 regions. HTBI primers drove first-round RT-PCR of the TCR CDR3. Each CDR3 protein is one row after TCRdb ran MiXCR on the multiplex PCR reads. The sample yields some 270,000 distinct CDR3 sequences, roughly an eighth seen once. Sequencing was performed on blood. All receptors come from a woman aged 40-49 years with Graves' hyperthyroidism.

This clonotype was counted at least ten times. The CDR3 nucleotides read TGTGCCAGCCATAGCGGGACGGGGACAACTCGGACTGAAGCTTTCTTT. It encodes CASHSGTGTTRTEAFF. The rearrangement links TRBV6-2 or TRBV6-3 to TRBJ1-1; tentatively, D is TRBD1 (6 bases). V lost 8 bases to trimming and J lost 5 bases, with 24 bases between them. Germline CDR1 is MNHEY and CDR2 is SVGEGT. The CDR3 loop spans 16 amino acids.

V gene TRBV4-2 combines with J gene TRBJ1-2; D gene ambiguous. Per the germline V gene, CDR1 is LGHNA and CDR2 is YNFKEQ. CDR3 length: 12 amino acids. V was shortened by 5 bases and J by 8 bases, with 12 bases between the two germline ends. The CDR3 DNA is TGTGCCAGCAGCTCATCCGGCGGGGGCTACACCTTC. Amino acids: CASSSSGGGYTF.

The gene calls are TRBV29-1 and TRBJ2-1, with no clear D. This CDR3 is 14 amino acids long. Trimming stripped 0 bases from V and 5 bases from J, with 11 bases between. Germline CDR1 is SQVTM and CDR2 is ANQGSEA. CDR3 loop: CSVEEGSADNEQFF. The CDR3 bases are TGCAGCGTTGAAGAGGGGTCGGCGGACAATGAGCAGTTCTTC.

The sample holds many counts of this clonotype. This sequence joins TRBV28 and TRBJ1-1; D is undetermined. The CDR3 is made up of 14 amino acids. V lost 6 bases, J lost 3 bases, and 14 bases lay in between. CDR1 MDHEN and CDR2 SYDVKM come from the germline V gene. The chain's CDR3 is CASRGDSRDTEAFF. The CDR3 DNA sequence: TGTGCCAGCAGAGGAGACTCCCGGGACACTGAAGCTTTCTTT. Supplemented by reference TRBV28 and TRBJ1-1, the full variable domain reads DVKVTQSSRYLVKRTGEKVFLECVQDMDHENMFWYRQDPGLGLRLIYFSYDVKMKEKGDIPEGYSVSREKKERFSLILESASTNQTSMYLCASRGDSRDTEAFFGQGTRLTVV.

The V and J genes are TRBV30 and TRBJ2-7, with TRBD1 matching 9 bases. The CDR3 extends over 14 amino acids. J was trimmed by 5 bases and V by 3 bases; bases with no gene match: 8. From germline, CDR1 is GTSNPN and CDR2 SVGIG (reference sequence). The CDR3 is CAWRGQGWWNEQYF. The DNA of the CDR3 is TGTGCCTGGAGGGGACAGGGATGGTGGAACGAGCAGTACTTC.

This clonotype was recorded many times. The V and J genes are TRBV2 and TRBJ1-2; the D gene is possibly TRBD1 (5 bases). CDR1 and CDR2 (germline): SNHLY, FYNNEI. The CDR3 extends over 14 amino acids. V gave up 7 bases and J gave up 4 bases, with 16 bases separating them. The CDR3 region has the DNA TGTGCCAGCAATCAACTCCGGGACGGCTATGGCTACACCTTC. This sequence encodes CASNQLRDGYGYTF.

Ten or more counts support this clonotype. The CDR3 DNA is TGTGCCAGCAGTGAGAACTCCCCTGGGGCCAACGTCCTGACTTTC. Amino acid sequence: CASSENSPGANVLTF. The rearrangement links TRBV2 to TRBJ2-6; D uncertain. The ends were cut back, 3 bases at V and 2 bases at J, with 8 bases in the middle. The CDR3 consists of 15 residues. Germline lookup yields CDR1 SNHLY and CDR2 FYNNEI.

This clonotype was seen at least ten times. This chain connects TRBV19 to TRBJ2-6; 7 positions match TRBD2. This CDR3 contains 15 residues. After removal of 6 bases from V and 2 bases from J, the junction contained 4 bases not matched to a gene. Looked up from germline, CDR1 is LNHDA and CDR2 is SQIVND (reference sequence). Here the CDR3 reads CASSQAGAGANVLTF. The CDR3 coding sequence is TGTGCCAGTAGCCAGGCGGGGGCTGGGGCCAACGTCCTGACTTTC.

The sample holds many counts of this clonotype. The chain couples TRBV12-3 or TRBV12-4 to TRBJ1-6; D remains unclear. The length of the CDR3 is 16 residues. V lost 3 bases and J 7 bases, leaving 16 bases between the germline ends. This CDR3 is CASSLDIGQQNSPLHF. In nucleotides, the CDR3 is TGTGCCAGCAGTTTGGATATCGGGCAACAGAATTCACCCCTCCACTTT.

The CDR3 spells CSADRGASENTEAFF. The CDR3 nucleotides are TGCAGTGCGGACCGAGGGGCCAGCGAGAACACTGAAGCTTTCTTT. V and J are TRBV20-1 and TRBJ1-1; D may be TRBD1 (5 bases). The CDR3 has 15 residues. V was shortened by 6 bases and J by 1 base, with 18 bases between the two germline ends. CDR1 is DFQATT, CDR2 SNEGSKA, per germline (reference sequence).

This clonotype was observed at least ten times. The chain combines TRBV11-2 with TRBJ1-2; no clear D. Germline V CDR1 and CDR2: SGHAT, FQNNGV. This CDR3 spans 12 amino acids. With 5 bases removed from V and 4 bases from J, the gap between germline ends came to 8 bases. As DNA, the CDR3 is TGTGCCAGCAGCGCCGGACTCTATGGCTACACCTTC. Its translation: CASSAGLYGYTF.

This clonotype was picked up many times. The V and J genes are TRBV6-2 or TRBV6-3 and TRBJ2-7; 8 bases line up with TRBD2. The V segment lost 0 bases and the J segment 3 bases; nucleotides outside the gene matches: 13. The length of the CDR3 is 18 residues. From germline, CDR1 is MNHEY and CDR2 SVGEGT. The CDR3 DNA sequence: TGTGCCAGCAGTTACTCGACGTCAACGGGAGGGTCCGTCTACGAGCAGTACTTC. Amino acids: CASSYSTSTGGSVYEQYF.

V and J are TRBV5-1 and TRBJ2-1; 7 positions match TRBD2. The junction had 7 bases not matched to a gene; V was cut back by 0 bases and J by 10 bases. CDR1 is SGHRS and CDR2 is YFSETQ in the germline V gene. The CDR3 length is 14 residues. The CDR3 DNA follows: TGCGCCAGCAGCTTGGGGGAGGGCCTAGGAGAGCAGTTCTTC. Its protein product is CASSLGEGLGEQFF.

At least ten counts were recorded for this clonotype. The chain combines TRBV5-8 with TRBJ2-1, with TRBD2 identical over 7 bases. CDR3 length: 15 amino acids. V shed 4 bases and J 0 bases; nucleotides not matched to a gene: 4. Germline CDR1 reads SGHTS; CDR2 reads YDEGEE. The chain's CDR3 is CASSVTSASYNEQFF. Here the CDR3 DNA reads TGTGCCAGCAGCGTAACTAGCGCCTCCTACAATGAGCAGTTCTTC. The complete variable domain, with remaining parts taken from reference TRBV5-8 and TRBJ2-1, reads EAGVTQSPTHLIKTRGQQATLRCSPISGHTSVYWYQQALGLGLQFLLWYDEGEERNRGNFPPRFSGRQFPNYSSELNVNALELEDSALYLCASSVTSASYNEQFFGPGTRLTVL.

This clonotype showed up many times. The V and J genes are TRBV2 and TRBJ1-6; TRBD1 agrees at 8 bases. Germline V lookup: CDR1 SNHLY, CDR2 FYNNEI. The CDR3 extends over 15 amino acids. The V gene end was trimmed by 6 bases and the J gene end by 10 bases; junction bases not matched to a gene: 11. CDR3 in amino acids: CASSDRQGSYSPLHF. CDR3 bases: TGTGCCAGCAGCGACCGACAGGGGAGTTACTCACCCCTCCACTTT. Together with reference TRBV2 and TRBJ1-6, the CDR3 gives the full variable domain: EPEVTQTPSHQVTQMGQEVILRCVPISNHLYFYWYRQILGQKVEFLVSFYNNEISEKSEIFDDQFSVERPDGSNFTLKIRSTKLEDSAMYFCASSDRQGSYSPLHFGNGTRLTVT.

This clonotype was seen ten or more times. The CDR3 protein is CASSFGAGDTGELFF. CDR3 in DNA: TGTGCCAGCAGCTTTGGAGCGGGAGACACCGGGGAGCTGTTTTTT. The chain couples TRBV11-2 to TRBJ2-2; TRBD2 matches at 8 bases. The CDR3 is made up of 15 amino acids. In germline, CDR1 is SGHAT, CDR2 FQNNGV. V dropped 3 bases and J dropped 3; count of bases not matched to a gene: 3.

The gene calls are TRBV11-3 and TRBJ2-7, with D possibly called TRBD1 or TRBD2 (6 bases each). Trimming stripped 1 base from V and 5 bases from J, with 15 bases between. The CDR3 length is 15 residues. The V gene's germline CDR1 is SGHNT and CDR2 YENEEA. CDR3 bases: TGTGCCAGCAGCTTAGGTGAACGGGGGCACCACGAGCAGTACTTC. Protein sequence: CASSLGERGHHEQYF. Based on the CDR3 plus reference TRBV11-3 and TRBJ2-7, the full variable domain is EAGVVQSPRYKIIEKKQPVAFWCNPISGHNTLYWYLQNLGQGPELLIRYENEEAVDDSQLPKDRFSAERLKGVDSTLKIQPAELGDSAVYLCASSLGERGHHEQYFGPGTRLTVT.

About this clonotype itself: This may be a read error: a much more frequent sequence differs by one nucleotide. The chain joins TRBV10-3 to TRBJ1-2, with TRBD1 identical over 9 bases. Germline V gene data show CDR1 as ENHRY and CDR2 as SYGVKD. This CDR3 region has 15 residues. CDR3: CTISERTGDGYGYTF. Here the CDR3 DNA reads TGTACCATCAGTGAGAGGACAGGGGATGGCTATGGCTACACCTTC.

This clonotype was detected ten times or more. The chain has TRBV5-1 and TRBJ2-6; tentatively, D is TRBD2 (6 bases). The V gene's germline CDR1 is SGHRS and CDR2 YFSETQ. The V end lost 0 bases, the J end lost 2 bases, and 9 bases lay between the germline ends. The CDR3 spans 16 residues. This chain's CDR3 is CASSLGSGAGANVLTF. The CDR3 bases are TGCGCCAGCAGCTTGGGATCGGGGGCTGGGGCCAACGTCCTGACTTTC.

This clonotype was counted ten times or more. The chain has TRBV7-2 and TRBJ2-3, with 9 bases identical to TRBD2. Germline CDR1 reads SGHTA; CDR2 reads FQGNSA. V shed 1 base and J 7 bases; nucleotides not matched to a gene: 12. The length of the CDR3 is 17 residues. The CDR3, as DNA: TGTGCCAGCAGCTTAGGACGGCTAGCGGGGAGGGGAAATACGCAGTATTTT. Translated: CASSLGRLAGRGNTQYF. The full variable domain, its missing parts supplied by reference TRBV7-2 and TRBJ2-3, is GAGVSQSPSNKVTEKGKDVELRCDPISGHTALYWYRQSLGQGLEFLIYFQGNSAPDKSGLPSDRFSAERTGGSVSTLTIQRTQQEDSAVYLCASSLGRLAGRGNTQYFGPGTRLTVL.

This clonotype was seen only a few times. This rearrangement joins TRBV7-9 to TRBJ2-1; possibly TRBD2 for D (7 bases). Deletions cut 4 bases from V and 7 bases from J, with 23 bases between. Per germline, CDR1 SEHNR and CDR2 FQNEAQ (reference sequence). CDR3 length equals 17 residues. The CDR3 here is CASSYLVGGGGRNEQFF. Here the CDR3 DNA reads TGTGCCAGCAGCTATCTAGTGGGAGGGGGGGGGCGTAATGAGCAGTTCTTC.

This clonotype has a count of ten or more. V gene TRBV20-1 combines with J gene TRBJ2-7; the D gene is possibly TRBD1 (6 bases). CDR1 is DFQATT, CDR2 SNEGSKA, per germline (reference sequence). The CDR3 extends over 13 amino acids. V lost 0 bases to trimming and J lost 6 bases, with 12 bases between them. The CDR3 DNA follows: TGCAGTGCTAGAGACTACAGGGTAAGCGAGCAGTACTTC. Translated: CSARDYRVSEQYF.

This clonotype appeared many times. The chain joins TRBV12-3 or TRBV12-4 to TRBJ1-5, with 8 bases matching TRBD1. The CDR3 extends over 15 amino acids. V shed 7 bases, J shed 2 bases, and the junction held 7 bases outside the gene matches. CDR3 loop: CASTPGGQGNQPQHF. The CDR3 nucleotides read TGTGCCAGCACCCCCGGGGGACAGGGCAATCAGCCCCAGCATTTT.

This clonotype was observed many times. The chain joins TRBV29-1 to TRBJ1-3; D may be TRBD1 (5 bases). V shed 5 bases and J shed 9 bases, with 20 bases lying between them. The CDR3 sequence is 14 residues long. Germline values: CDR1 SQVTM, CDR2 ANQGSEA. The CDR3 DNA reads as TGCAGCGTTACTGCGACAGCTGACTCCTCCACCATATATTTT. Translating it yields CSVTATADSSTIYF.

This clonotype was seen repeatedly, ten times or more. This chain uses TRBV28 with TRBJ1-5, with D unresolved. CDR3 length: 13 residues. V was clipped by 7 bases and J by 2 bases, with 9 bases between them. The V gene's germline CDR1 is MDHEN and CDR2 SYDVKM. The CDR3 protein is CASKMGGNQPQHF. The CDR3 coding sequence is TGTGCCAGCAAGATGGGAGGCAATCAGCCCCAGCATTTT.

Concerning this clonotype: Given a much more abundant clone one base away, this may be a read error. V is TRBV10-3 and J is TRBJ2-1; D is unclear. Trimming pared 0 bases from V and 0 bases from J, leaving 3 bases between. The germline CDR1 and CDR2 sequences are ENHRY and SYGVKD. This CDR3 is built from 14 residues. The CDR3 DNA is TGTGCCATCAGTGAGTCTTTCTCCTACAATGAGCAGTTCTTC. Protein product: CAISESFSYNEQFF.

The chain employs TRBV27 and TRBJ2-7, with 8 bases aligning to TRBD1. Germline assignment: CDR1 MNHEY and CDR2 SMNVEV (reference sequence). This CDR3 is 12 amino acids long. Germline trimming cut 11 bases from V and 7 bases from J; bases unmatched to any gene: 10. CDR3 sequence reads: CAGQGWYREQYF. The CDR3 DNA reads as TGTGCCGGACAGGGTTGGTATCGTGAGCAGTACTTC.

In its sample, this clonotype was seen many times. This chain joins TRBV3-1 and TRBJ1-4; 9 nucleotides agree with TRBD1. The CDR3 totals 17 residues. V dropped 3 bases and J dropped 2; count of bases not matched to a gene: 7. Germline loops: CDR1 LGHDT, CDR2 YNNKEL (reference sequence). The CDR3 loop is CASSHGTGLTTNEKLFF. Written as DNA, the CDR3 is TGTGCCAGCAGCCACGGGACAGGGCTAACGACTAATGAAAAACTGTTTTTT. Using reference TRBV3-1 and TRBJ1-4 for the parts outside the CDR3, the full variable domain is DTAVSQTPKYLVTQMGNDKSIKCEQNLGHDTMYWYKQDSKKFLKIMFSYNNKELIINETVPNRFSPKSPDKAHLNLHINSLELGDSAVYFCASSHGTGLTTNEKLFFGSGTQLSVL.